The following is a TCR beta chain sequence with its context. Authors' data handling: Researchers report that nucleated cell counts were estimated from reference gene primer amplification. Here immunoSEQ multiplex PCR was the method, and the copy in TCRdb shows in-frame clones only, minus some. Clone size and V and J calls were adopted from that table, with D and trimming inferred from the DNA. The sample records 250,000 to 350,000 clones, roughly nine tenths being singletons. The data were taken from a study of blood T cell repertoires in COVID-19. Which cohort a participant joined came from the clinical history participants gave. The ends lost 6 bases at V and 7 bases at J; junction bases unmatched: 6. Germline CDR1 is MNHNY and CDR2 is SVGAGI (reference sequence). This CDR3 comprises 14 residues.

The receptor was isolated from a man between 60 and 70 years old who had recovered from COVID-19. The rearrangement joins TRBV6-6 to TRBJ1-6; TRBD1 matches at 7 bases. The sample was PBMCs or T cells enriched from blood (not recorded which). CDR3 amino acids: CASSEQGHNSPLHF. In DNA form, the CDR3 reads TGTGCCAGCAGCGAACAGGGGCACAATTCACCCCTCCACTTT.